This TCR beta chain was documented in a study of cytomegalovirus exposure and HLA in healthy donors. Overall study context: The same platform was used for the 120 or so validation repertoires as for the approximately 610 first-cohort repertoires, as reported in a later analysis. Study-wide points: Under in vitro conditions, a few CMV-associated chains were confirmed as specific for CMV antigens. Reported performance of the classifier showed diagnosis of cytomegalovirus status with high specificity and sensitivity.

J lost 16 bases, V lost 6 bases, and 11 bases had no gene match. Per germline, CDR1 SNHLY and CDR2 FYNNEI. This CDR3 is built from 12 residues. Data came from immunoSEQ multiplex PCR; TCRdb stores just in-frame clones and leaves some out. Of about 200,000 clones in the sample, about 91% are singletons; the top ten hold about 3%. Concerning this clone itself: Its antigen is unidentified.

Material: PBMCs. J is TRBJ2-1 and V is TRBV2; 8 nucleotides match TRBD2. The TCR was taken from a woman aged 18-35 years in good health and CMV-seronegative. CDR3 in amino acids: CASSESGTSRFF. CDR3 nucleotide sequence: TGTGCCAGCAGCGAATCCGGGACTAGTCGTTTCTTC.